The next 14 T cell receptor beta chains were all read from a single sample in a study of shared clonotypes between healthy human individuals. The method was immunoSEQ multiplex PCR; TCRdb's version includes in-frame clones alone and lacks a portion of them. The sample consists of more than 1 million clones, approximately 80% of them appearing once. Sample: memory CD4+ T cells from PBMCs. Noted subset: CD45RA-negative fraction. These receptors all stem from a man younger than 35 in good health. Some clones in this sample may be carry-over from other donors' samples.

The CDR3 nucleotides are TGCGCCAGCAGCCAAGACCCGGCTGGAAACACCATATATTTT. Protein: CASSQDPAGNTIYF. The chain employs TRBV4-3 and TRBJ1-3; unclear D gene. The CDR3 is 14 amino acids. Trimming took 0 bases from V and 2 from J, leaving 5 bases between them. Germline V CDR1 and CDR2: LGHNA, YSLEER.

The chain combines TRBV5-1 with TRBJ2-3; 10 positions agree with TRBD2. This CDR3 contains 16 residues. Germline V gives CDR1 SGHRS, CDR2 YFSETQ. Losses at the gene ends were 4 bases for V and 5 bases for J; bases not matched to a gene: 10. The CDR3 DNA is TGCGCCAGCAGCCTACGCCAGCGGGAGGGCCAAGATACGCAGTATTTT. Protein sequence: CASSLRQREGQDTQYF.

This clone was recorded only once. The V and J genes are TRBV7-3 and TRBJ2-2, with unresolved D. Germline V gene data show CDR1 as SGHTA and CDR2 as FQGTGA. V dropped 6 bases and J dropped 2 bases, with 7 bases sitting between them. The length of the CDR3 is 13 residues. Here the CDR3 DNA reads TGTGCCAGCAGGGATTCTAACACCGGGGAGCTGTTTTTT. Its translation is CASRDSNTGELFF.

The chain uses TRBV10-3 and TRBJ2-3, with TRBD2 identical over 10 bases. The CDR3 loop spans 14 amino acids. From germline, CDR1 is ENHRY and CDR2 SYGVKD. J lost 3 bases, V lost 7 bases, and 4 bases had no gene match. CDR3 region: CAITASGRTDTQYF. In nucleotides, the CDR3 is TGTGCCATCACAGCTAGCGGGAGAACAGATACGCAGTATTTT.

The chain recombines TRBV11-2 with TRBJ2-7; TRBD2 might be the D (5 bases). V was trimmed by 2 bases and J by 2 bases, leaving 10 bases between them. Germline lookup yields CDR1 SGHAT and CDR2 FQNNGV. The CDR3 consists of 14 residues. The CDR3 loop is CASSLSAGAYEQYF. CDR3 bases: TGTGCCAGCAGCTTATCTGCGGGTGCCTACGAGCAGTACTTC.

This rearrangement joins TRBV19 to TRBJ1-3; maybe TRBD1 (5 bases). Germline V gives CDR1 LNHDA, CDR2 SQIVND (reference sequence). The CDR3 runs 16 residues. V shed 5 bases and J shed 4 bases, with 18 bases lying between them. CDR3: CASSPPGGTRGNTIYF. DNA for the CDR3: TGTGCCAGTAGTCCCCCTGGCGGGACGAGAGGAAACACCATATATTTT.

This clone appeared once. The V gene is TRBV7-2, the J gene TRBJ2-7; 9 positions agree with TRBD1. V lost 2 bases and J lost 5; bases outside the gene matches: 7. This CDR3 region has 15 residues. Germline values: CDR1 SGHTA, CDR2 FQGNSA. CDR3 nucleotides: TGTGCCAGCAGCTTACGGGCGGGACAGGGAAACGAGCAGTACTTC. Residues: CASSLRAGQGNEQYF.

With regard to this clone: The sample carries other DNA sequences with the same CDR3. The gene calls are TRBV7-2 and TRBJ2-3; TRBD2 matches at 9 bases. The CDR3 consists of 13 residues. Germline V CDR1 and CDR2: SGHTA, FQGNSA. Trimming at V came to 5 bases and at J to 6 bases, leaving 3 bases not matched to a gene. Here the CDR3 DNA reads TGTGCCAGCAGCCCCAGCGGGGGGGATACGCAGTATTTT. Translation: CASSPSGGDTQYF.

A single count supports this clone. The chain employs TRBV18 and TRBJ1-2; D gene unclear. In germline, CDR1 is KGHSH, CDR2 LQKENI. The CDR3 contains 13 residues. V shed 3 bases and J shed 8 bases, with 13 bases lying between them. In nucleotides, the CDR3 is TGTGCCAGCTCACCGTCAGGCGGTGAGGGCTACACCTTC. Its translation: CASSPSGGEGYTF. Filled out from reference TRBV18 and TRBJ1-2, the complete variable domain reads NAGVMQNPRHLVRRRGQEARLRCSPMKGHSHVYWYRQLPEEGLKFMVYLQKENIIDESGMPKERFSAEFPKEGPSILRIQQVVRGDSAAYFCASSPSGGEGYTFGSGTRLTVV.

This clone came up a few times. Other DNA sequences in this specimen translate into the identical CDR3. V and J are TRBV18 and TRBJ1-3; D not resolved. Germline V gene lookup returns CDR1 KGHSH and CDR2 LQKENI. CDR3 length: 12 residues. Trimming pared 0 bases from V and 7 bases from J, leaving 4 bases between. DNA for the CDR3: TGTGCCAGCTCACCACCAGGGAACACCATATATTTT. Residues: CASSPPGNTIYF.

V usage is TRBV20-1 and J usage is TRBJ2-5; D tentatively reads TRBD1 or TRBD2 (5 bases each). Germline V gene lookup returns CDR1 DFQATT and CDR2 SNEGSKA (reference sequence). CDR3 size: 11 residues. The CDR3 is CSGPGPQTQYF. CDR3 DNA sequence: TGCAGCGGCCCGGGACCACAGACCCAGTACTTC.

The rearrangement joins TRBV5-1 to TRBJ2-5, with 10 bases aligning to TRBD2. CDR1 SGHRS and CDR2 YFSETQ come from the germline V gene. The trim removed 6 bases at V and 3 bases at J, leaving 14 bases unmatched. There are 17 residues in the CDR3. CDR3 bases: TGCGCCAGCAAGAGTCTAGGGAGCGGGAGGGCTAAAGAGACCCAGTACTTC. This gives the protein CASKSLGSGRAKETQYF.

The rearrangement links TRBV5-6 to TRBJ2-5; D is perhaps TRBD2 (6 bases). Germline V gene lookup returns CDR1 SGHDT and CDR2 YYEEEE. The CDR3 consists of 15 residues. The ends were cut back, 3 bases at V and 4 bases at J, with 16 bases in the middle. Here the CDR3 reads CASSSLGGVGETQYF. CDR3 nucleotide sequence: TGTGCCAGCAGCTCCCTCGGGGGAGTCGGAGAGACCCAGTACTTC.

The chain couples TRBV2 to TRBJ1-2, with D possibly being TRBD1 (5 bases). The V gene's germline CDR1 is SNHLY and CDR2 FYNNEI. The CDR3 runs to 12 residues. V was shortened by 3 bases and J by 8 bases, with 10 bases between the two germline ends. CDR3: CASSDPGGGYTF. The DNA of the CDR3 is TGTGCCAGCAGTGACCCGGGGGGAGGCTACACCTTC.